This T cell receptor (beta chain) was identified during a study of cytomegalovirus exposure and HLA in healthy donors. The CDR3 spans 15 residues. CDR1 SGHDN and CDR2 FVKESK come from the germline V gene. V was cut by 4 bases and J by 4 bases, with 16 bases left in between. Vbeta (60) and Jbeta (13) primers were used in the PCR. Authors' data handling: Roughly 10 million shared chains were among 65 million to 85 million unique TCR beta chains counted in a later analysis. Sequenced by immunoSEQ multiplex PCR; TCRdb stores in-frame clones only, minus some. The DNA gave D and trimming, while V, J and clone size come from that table. The repertoire table contains some 110,000 clones.

The sequencing input was PBMCs. This clonotype was sampled from a man aged 40-49 years in good health and CMV-seropositive. V and J are TRBV14 and TRBJ1-1; tentative D call: TRBD1 (6 bases). The CDR3: CASSRKAGVVTEAFF. CDR3 in DNA: TGTGCCAGCAGCCGAAAGGCAGGGGTGGTCACTGAAGCTTTCTTT.